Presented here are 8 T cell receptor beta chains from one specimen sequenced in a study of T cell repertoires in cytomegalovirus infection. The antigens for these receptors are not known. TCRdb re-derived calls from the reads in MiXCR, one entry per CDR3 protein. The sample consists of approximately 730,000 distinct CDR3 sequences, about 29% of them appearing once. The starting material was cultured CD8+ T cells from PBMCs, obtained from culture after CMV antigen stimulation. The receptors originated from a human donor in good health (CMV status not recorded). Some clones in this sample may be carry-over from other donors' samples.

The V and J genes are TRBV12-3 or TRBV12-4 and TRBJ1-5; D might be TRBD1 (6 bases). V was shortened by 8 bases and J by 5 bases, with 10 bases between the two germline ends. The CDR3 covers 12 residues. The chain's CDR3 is CASCPGDQPQHF. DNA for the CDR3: TGTGCCAGCTGTCCAGGGGATCAGCCCCAGCATTTT.

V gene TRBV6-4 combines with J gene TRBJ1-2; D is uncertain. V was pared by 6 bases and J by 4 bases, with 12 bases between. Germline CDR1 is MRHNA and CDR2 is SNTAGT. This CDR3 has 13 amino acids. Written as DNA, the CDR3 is TGTGCCAGCAGCGCGTCAGGCCTCTATGGCTACACCTTC. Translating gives CASSASGLYGYTF.

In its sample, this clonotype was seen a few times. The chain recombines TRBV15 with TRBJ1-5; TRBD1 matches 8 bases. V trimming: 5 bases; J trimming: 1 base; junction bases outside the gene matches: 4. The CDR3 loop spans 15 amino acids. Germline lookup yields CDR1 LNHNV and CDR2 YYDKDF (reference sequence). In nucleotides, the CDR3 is TGTGCCACCAGCGGACAGGGTAGGAGCAATCAGCCCCAGCATTTT. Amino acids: CATSGQGRSNQPQHF.

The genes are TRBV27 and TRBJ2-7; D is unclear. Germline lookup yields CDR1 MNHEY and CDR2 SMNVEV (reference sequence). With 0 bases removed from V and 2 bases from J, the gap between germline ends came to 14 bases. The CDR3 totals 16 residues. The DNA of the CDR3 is TGTGCCAGCAGTTTATCCCTCCAATACAGCGCCTACGAGCAGTACTTC. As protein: CASSLSLQYSAYEQYF.

CDR3 protein: CASAGTGGGYTF. As DNA, the CDR3 is TGTGCCAGCGCCGGGACAGGGGGTGGCTACACCTTC. V gene TRBV6-5 combines with J gene TRBJ1-2, with TRBD1 matching over 11 bases. With 8 bases clipped from V and 7 bases from J, the junction kept 3 bases outside the gene matches. The CDR3 totals 12 residues. Per germline, CDR1 MNHEY and CDR2 SVGAGI.

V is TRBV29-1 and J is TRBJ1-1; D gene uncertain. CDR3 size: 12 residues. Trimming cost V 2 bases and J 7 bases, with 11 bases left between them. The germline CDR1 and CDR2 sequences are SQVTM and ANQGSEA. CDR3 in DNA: TGCAGCGTTGAAAAAGGAAGCCTTGAAGCTTTCTTT. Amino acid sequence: CSVEKGSLEAFF.

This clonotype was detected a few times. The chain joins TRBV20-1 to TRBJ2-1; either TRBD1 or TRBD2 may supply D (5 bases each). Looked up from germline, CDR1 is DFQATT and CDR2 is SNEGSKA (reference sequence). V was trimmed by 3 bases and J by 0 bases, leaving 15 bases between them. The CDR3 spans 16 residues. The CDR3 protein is CSARDGTGPSYNEQFF. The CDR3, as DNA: TGCAGTGCTAGGGATGGGACCGGGCCCTCCTACAATGAGCAGTTCTTC.

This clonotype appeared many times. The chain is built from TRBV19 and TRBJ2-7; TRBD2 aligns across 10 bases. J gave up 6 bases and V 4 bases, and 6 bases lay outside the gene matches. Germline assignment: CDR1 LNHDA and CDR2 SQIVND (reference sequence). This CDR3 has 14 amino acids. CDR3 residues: CASSTTSGFSEQYF. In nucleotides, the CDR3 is TGTGCCAGTAGTACGACTAGCGGGTTTAGCGAGCAGTACTTC.